The clone carrying this T cell receptor beta chain was picked up a small number of times. Antigen specificity is unknown. This sample is drawn from a study of cytomegalovirus exposure and HLA in healthy donors. Notes on the study in general: Sequencing likely generated an artifact that appeared as a cluster of highly shared sequence variants. HLA alleles were associated with fewer than 20,000 TCR beta sequences in a later analysis at 0.05 false discovery rate.

60 Vbeta and 13 Jbeta primers were used in PCR. Only in-frame clones appear in the TCRdb table, and some are missing; sequencing was by immunoSEQ multiplex PCR. There are some 91,000 clones in the sample; under 75% occur only once, and 2% to 2.5% lies in the top ten. Germline V gives CDR1 MNHEY, CDR2 SMNVEV (reference sequence). This CDR3 has 13 amino acids. What was sequenced was PBMCs. This rearrangement joins TRBV27 to TRBJ2-5, with D possibly matching TRBD2 (5 bases). The J call may be incorrect, as the DNA end agrees better with TRBJ2-7. This TCR was sampled from a human donor in good health. The CDR3 region is CASSLRRGSEQYF. The CDR3 region has the DNA TGTGCCAGCAGTTTAAGACGAGGGTCCGAGCAGTACTTC.